This T cell receptor beta chain was documented in a study of blood T cell repertoires in COVID-19. Overall study context: Sites in the United States, Italy and Spain provided acute and convalescent COVID-19 samples. T cells, B-cell-depleted T cells, or PBMCs supplied cDNA or gDNA.

All exposed participants met a person with COVID-19 within 2 weeks before entering the study. Germline CDR1 MGHRA, CDR2 YSYEKL. There are 14 residues in the CDR3. The trim removed 4 bases at V and 5 bases at J, leaving 7 bases unmatched. In the authors' methods: It was from reference gene primer amplification that nucleated cell counts were estimated. Some clones are missing from TCRdb's copy, which holds only in-frame ones; the method was immunoSEQ multiplex PCR. The V and J calls and clone size were taken over from that table, and D and trimming were inferred from the DNA. This sample yields 350,000 to 500,000 clones, of which roughly 88% are seen a single time; about 1.4% belongs to the top ten.

Sequencing was performed on PBMCs or T cells enriched from blood (not recorded which). This receptor was identified in a woman in her late teens or twenties who had been exposed to COVID-19. The rearrangement uses TRBV4-1 and TRBJ2-5; 7 nucleotides match TRBD2. The CDR3 DNA sequence: TGCGCCAGCAGCCTAGGACTAGTCGAGGAGACCCAGTACTTC. This gives the protein CASSLGLVEETQYF.